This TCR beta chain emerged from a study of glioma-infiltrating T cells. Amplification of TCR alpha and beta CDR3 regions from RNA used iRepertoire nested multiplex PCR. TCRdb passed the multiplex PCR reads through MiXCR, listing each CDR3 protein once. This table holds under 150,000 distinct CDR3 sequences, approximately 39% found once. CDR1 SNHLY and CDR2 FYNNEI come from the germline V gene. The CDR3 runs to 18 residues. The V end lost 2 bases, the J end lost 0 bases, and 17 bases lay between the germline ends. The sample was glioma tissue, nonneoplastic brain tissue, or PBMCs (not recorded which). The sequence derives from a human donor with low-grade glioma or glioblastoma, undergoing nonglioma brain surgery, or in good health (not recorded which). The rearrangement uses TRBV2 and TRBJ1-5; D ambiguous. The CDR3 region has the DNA TGTGCCAGCAGTGAACGGCGCACAAATTTCCATAGCAATCAGCCCCAGCATTTT. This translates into CASSERRTNFHSNQPQHF.